This TCR beta chain was found in a study of post-analysis software for immune sequencing data. Overall study findings and caveats: Roughly 5 TRBV segments (TRBV5-6, TRBV5-1 and TRBV20-1 among them) occurred more frequently in patients than in controls. Multiple sclerosis patients had significantly lower normalized Chao1 diversity than controls. Batch-mates among the samples co-clustered strongly by F measure.

Trimming stripped 3 bases from V and 5 bases from J, with 16 bases between. The germline V gene has CDR1 SGHTA and CDR2 FQGTGA. The CDR3 totals 15 residues. Remarks on this clonotype: Its antigen is undetermined.

Researchers reported that TCR beta cDNA libraries carried unique molecular identifiers. The yield from about 1 to 10 million T cells was roughly 500,000 cDNA molecules in total. TCRdb itself ran the PCR reads through MiXCR, one entry per CDR3 protein. The top ten clones hold roughly 4.4% of a sample with around 770,000 distinct CDR3 sequences, more than 45% of them seen once. Sequencing was done on a sample of blood. The V call is TRBV7-3, the J call TRBJ2-5; a weak D match, TRBD2 (7 bases). The origin of this receptor is a girl aged 10 to 17 with multiple sclerosis. CDR3 protein: CASSFIGGQGETQYF. As DNA, the CDR3 is TGTGCCAGCAGCTTTATCGGGGGGCAAGGCGAGACCCAGTACTTC.